The T cell receptor beta chain described here comes from a study of control samples from healthy donors and cancer patients (TCRdb year 2020). Comment on this clone: No cognate antigen has been identified for it. No quality values exist for individual bases; no much larger clone is one base distant.

Libraries were constructed by the immunoSEQ multiplex PCR assay. TCRdb stores this immuneACCESS table with in-frame sequences only. Part of the clones is absent; in the studies checked, under half of the shortfall reflects unresolved V genes, and no reason is known for the rest. In all, the sample holds 40,000 to 50,000 clones, and around 94% of those were seen once. The biggest ten clones account for 20% to 30% of the sample. From its cysteine to its phenylalanine, the CDR3 spans 15 amino acids. The entry retains the CDR3 DNA only, 45 bases that are in frame from base 1. At the junction V is shortened by 5 bases and J by 12 bases, with 23 bases in between. The germline V gene (reference sequence) specifies LNHDA as CDR1 and SQIVND as CDR2.

The TCR was taken from a man aged 55 to 70 in good health. The chain is assembled from TRBV19 and TRBJ1-3; perhaps TRBD1 is the D gene, with 5 bases matching. Input material: blood. The CDR3 amino acid sequence is: CASSSTGTSGRGIYF. The DNA reads TGTGCCAGTAGTTCGACCGGGACCTCTGGAAGGGGCATATATTTT.